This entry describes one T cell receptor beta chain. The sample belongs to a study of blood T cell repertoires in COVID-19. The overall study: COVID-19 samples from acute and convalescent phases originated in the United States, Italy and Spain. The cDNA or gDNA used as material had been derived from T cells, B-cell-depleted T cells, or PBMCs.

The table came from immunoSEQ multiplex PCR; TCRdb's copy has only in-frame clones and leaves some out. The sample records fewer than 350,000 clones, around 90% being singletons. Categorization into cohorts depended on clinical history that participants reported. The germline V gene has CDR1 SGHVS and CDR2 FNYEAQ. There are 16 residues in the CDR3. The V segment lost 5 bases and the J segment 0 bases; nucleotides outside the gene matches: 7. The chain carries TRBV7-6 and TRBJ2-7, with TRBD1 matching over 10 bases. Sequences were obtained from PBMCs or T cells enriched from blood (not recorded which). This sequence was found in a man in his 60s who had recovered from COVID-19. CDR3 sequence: CASSPRGTGVSYEQYF. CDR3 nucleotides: TGTGCCAGCAGCCCCCGCGGGACAGGGGTCTCCTACGAGCAGTACTTC.